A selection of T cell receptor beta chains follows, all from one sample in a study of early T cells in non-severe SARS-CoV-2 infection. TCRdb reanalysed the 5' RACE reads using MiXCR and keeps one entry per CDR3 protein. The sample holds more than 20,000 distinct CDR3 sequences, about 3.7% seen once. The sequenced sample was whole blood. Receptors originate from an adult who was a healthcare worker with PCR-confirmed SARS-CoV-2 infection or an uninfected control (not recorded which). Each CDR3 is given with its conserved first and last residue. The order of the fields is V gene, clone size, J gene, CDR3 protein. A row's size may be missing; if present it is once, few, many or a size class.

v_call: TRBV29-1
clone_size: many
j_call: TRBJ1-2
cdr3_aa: CSVPPNYGYTF

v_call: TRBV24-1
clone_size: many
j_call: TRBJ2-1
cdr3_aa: CATSDVGTDNEQFF

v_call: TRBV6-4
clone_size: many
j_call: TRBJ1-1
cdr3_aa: CASSPRGGGTEAFF

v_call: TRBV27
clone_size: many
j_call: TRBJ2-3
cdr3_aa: CASSLWAGPTDTQYF

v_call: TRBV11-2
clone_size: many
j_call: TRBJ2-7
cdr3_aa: CASSLDGLAGDEQYF

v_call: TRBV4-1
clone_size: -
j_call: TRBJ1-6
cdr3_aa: CASSQEVTGESPLHF

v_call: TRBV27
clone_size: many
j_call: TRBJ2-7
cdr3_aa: CASSLSSGTEQYF

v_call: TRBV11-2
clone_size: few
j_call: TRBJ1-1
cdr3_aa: CASSFWTGSNTEAFF

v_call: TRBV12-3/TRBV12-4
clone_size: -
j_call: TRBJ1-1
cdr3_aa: CASRTTSREAFF

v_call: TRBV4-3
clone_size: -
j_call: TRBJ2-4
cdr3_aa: CASSQGGQGLKNIQYF

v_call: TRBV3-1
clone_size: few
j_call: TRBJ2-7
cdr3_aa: CASSLFHEQYF

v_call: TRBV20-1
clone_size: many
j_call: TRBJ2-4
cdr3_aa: CSASADRNIQYF

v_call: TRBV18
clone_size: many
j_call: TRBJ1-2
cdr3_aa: CASSHGRNYYGYTF

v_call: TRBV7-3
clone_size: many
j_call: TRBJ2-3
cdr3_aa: CASSSARTSGATDTQYF

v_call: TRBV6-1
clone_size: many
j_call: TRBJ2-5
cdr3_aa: CASSGPGLAEETQYF

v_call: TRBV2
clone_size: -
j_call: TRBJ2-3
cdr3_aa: CASSDGQLSTDTQYF

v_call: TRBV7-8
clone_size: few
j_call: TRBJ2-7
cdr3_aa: CASSPVRAYEQYF

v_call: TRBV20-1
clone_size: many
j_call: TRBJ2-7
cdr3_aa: CSAPGHNSYEQYF

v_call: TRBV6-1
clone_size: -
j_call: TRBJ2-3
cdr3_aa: CASRKSGREADTQYF

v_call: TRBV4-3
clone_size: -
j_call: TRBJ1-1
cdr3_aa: CASSQAARLAEAFF

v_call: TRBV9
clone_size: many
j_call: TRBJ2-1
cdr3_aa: CASSSSGATYNEQFF

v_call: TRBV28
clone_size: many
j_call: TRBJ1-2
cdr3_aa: CASSWGTQSYGYTF

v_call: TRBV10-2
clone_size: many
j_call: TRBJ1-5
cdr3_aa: CASRGQGDNQPQHF

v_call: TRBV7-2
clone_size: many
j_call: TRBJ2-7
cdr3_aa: CASSLEETGSSYEQYF

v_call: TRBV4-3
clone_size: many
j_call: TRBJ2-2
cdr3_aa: CASSQDRGPANTGELFF

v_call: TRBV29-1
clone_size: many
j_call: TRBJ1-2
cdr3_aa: CSAETANYGYTF

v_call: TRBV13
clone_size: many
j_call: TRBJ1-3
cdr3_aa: CASSPSPLDKTIYF

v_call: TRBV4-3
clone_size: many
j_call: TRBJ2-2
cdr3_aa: CASSRGVRNTGELFF

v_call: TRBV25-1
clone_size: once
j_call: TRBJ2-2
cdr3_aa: CASSKGQSTTGELFF

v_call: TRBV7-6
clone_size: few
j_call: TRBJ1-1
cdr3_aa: CASSFRVNTEAFF

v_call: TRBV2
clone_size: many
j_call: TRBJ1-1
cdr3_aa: CASQPGFTEAFF

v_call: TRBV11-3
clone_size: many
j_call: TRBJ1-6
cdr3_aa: CASSPQGRGLNNSPLHF

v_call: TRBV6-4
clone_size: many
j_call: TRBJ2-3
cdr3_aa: CASSDSGSTDTQYF

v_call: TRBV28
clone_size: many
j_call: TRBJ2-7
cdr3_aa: CASSLARLWTSGRRAYEQYF

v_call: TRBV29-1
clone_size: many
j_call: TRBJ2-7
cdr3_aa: CSVERGIGFHEQYF

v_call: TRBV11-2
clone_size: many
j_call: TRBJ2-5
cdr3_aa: CASSLTGRETQYF

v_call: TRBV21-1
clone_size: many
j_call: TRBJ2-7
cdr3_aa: CASSKAPRGSLKSSYEQYF

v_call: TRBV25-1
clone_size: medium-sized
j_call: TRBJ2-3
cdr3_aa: CASRRADTQYF

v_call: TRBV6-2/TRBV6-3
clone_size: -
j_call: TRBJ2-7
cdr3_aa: CASSPGLAGYYHYEQYF

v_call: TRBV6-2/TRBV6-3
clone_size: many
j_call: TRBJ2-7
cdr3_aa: CASSYTPHRGSEQYF

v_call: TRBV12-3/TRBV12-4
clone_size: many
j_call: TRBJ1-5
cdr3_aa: CASSLTGRDQPQHF

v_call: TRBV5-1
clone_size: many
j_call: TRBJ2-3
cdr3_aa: CASSLMDRSTDTQYF

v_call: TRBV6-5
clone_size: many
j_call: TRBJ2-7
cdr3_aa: CASSPRGQGYEQYF

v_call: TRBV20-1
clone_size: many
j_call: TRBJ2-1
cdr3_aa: CSANGPRGYNEQFF

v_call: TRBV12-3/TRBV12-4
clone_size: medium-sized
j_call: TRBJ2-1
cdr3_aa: CASSLGGSAVNEQFF

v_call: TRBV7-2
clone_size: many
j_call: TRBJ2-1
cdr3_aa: CASSWGPMEIEQFF

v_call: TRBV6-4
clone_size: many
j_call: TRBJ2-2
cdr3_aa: CASSDTPTGELFF

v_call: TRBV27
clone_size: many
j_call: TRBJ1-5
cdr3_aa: CASKYRGQSNQPQHF

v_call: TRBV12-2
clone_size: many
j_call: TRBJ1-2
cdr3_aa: CASRLKVPGTGYYGYTF

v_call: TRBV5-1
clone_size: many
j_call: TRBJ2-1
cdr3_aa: CASSLGSSGSYNEQFF

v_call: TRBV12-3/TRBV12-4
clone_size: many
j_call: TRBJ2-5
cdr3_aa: CASIGHRTGSKETQYF

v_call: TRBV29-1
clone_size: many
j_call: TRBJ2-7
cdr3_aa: CSVALAGDEQYF

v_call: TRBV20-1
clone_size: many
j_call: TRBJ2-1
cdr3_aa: CSAPRRMGNEQFF

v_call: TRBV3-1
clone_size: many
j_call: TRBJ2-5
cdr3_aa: CASSQDLAVETQYF

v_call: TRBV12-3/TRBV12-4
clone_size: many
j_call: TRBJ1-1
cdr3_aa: CASSLRGGNTEAFF

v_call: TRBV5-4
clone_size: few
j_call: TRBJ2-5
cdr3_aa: CASSHPSQETQYF

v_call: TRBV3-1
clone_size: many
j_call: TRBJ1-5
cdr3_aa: CASSPNQGRGGNQPQHF

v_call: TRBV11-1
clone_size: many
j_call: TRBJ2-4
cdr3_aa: CASSLVGVGQIAKNIQYF

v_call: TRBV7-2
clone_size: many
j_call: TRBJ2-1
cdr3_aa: CASSLPSYNEQFF

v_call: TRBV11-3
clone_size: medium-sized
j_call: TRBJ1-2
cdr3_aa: CASSLYGYTF